This TCR beta chain was sequenced during a study of identical twins. Points from the study as a whole: Researchers reported weaker excess twin sharing in beta out-of-frame sequences. When twins shared out-of-frame alpha sequences, those sequences had excess low generation probability.

TCRdb re-derived calls from the 5' RACE reads in MiXCR, one entry per CDR3 protein. The sample has 250,000 to 350,000 distinct CDR3 sequences, roughly 10% seen once; the top ten hold roughly 7%. This clonotype has more than one count but fewer than ten. The antigen is undetermined. Germline loops: CDR1 SGHAT, CDR2 FQNNGV. V shed 5 bases and J shed 7 bases, with 9 bases lying between them. The CDR3 spans 12 residues. These data also featured in a second study, about yellow fever vaccine responses in identical twins.

V gene TRBV11-2 combines with J gene TRBJ2-1; D uncertain. Sequencing was performed on CD8+ T cells sorted from blood. This TCR derives from a woman between 18 and 29 years old in good health. The CDR3 sequence is CASSVPWNEQFF. As DNA, the CDR3 is TGTGCCAGCAGCGTGCCATGGAATGAGCAGTTCTTC.